This TCR beta chain comes out of a study of blood T cell repertoires in COVID-19. Seattle patients were enrolled while actively infected and followed longitudinally. Profiled with immunoSEQ multiplex PCR; TCRdb holds only in-frame clones, not every one. The sample contains some 260,000 clones, approximately 88% of which appear only once. The length of the CDR3 is 18 residues. The germline V gene encodes CDR1 MGHRA and CDR2 YSYEKL. V was pared by 3 bases and J by 1 base, with 10 bases of the junction left unmatched. V gene TRBV4-1 combines with J gene TRBJ2-1, with 9 bases fitting TRBD2. The sequencing input was peripheral blood. The receptor was isolated from a woman aged 70-85 years with COVID-19, enrolled during active disease. Written as DNA, the CDR3 is TGCGCCAGCAGCCATCCCCTGGGCGGGAGGGGATCCTACAATGAGCAGTTCTTC. Protein product: CASSHPLGGRGSYNEQFF.